This entry lists 29 T cell receptor beta chains sequenced from one sample in a study of blood T cell repertoires in COVID-19. The protocol was immunoSEQ multiplex PCR, while the TCRdb copy is restricted to in-frame clones and leaves out a portion. This sample yields 220,000 or so clones, of which roughly 80% are seen a single time; 5.5% belongs to the top ten. Sequencing was done on a sample of peripheral blood. Source of these receptors: a woman in her 70s with acute or convalescent COVID-19.

J is TRBJ1-2 and V is TRBV10-2; D may be TRBD1 (5 bases). V lost 2 bases, J lost 5 bases, and 12 bases lay in between. This CDR3 is built from 14 residues. Germline V gene data show CDR1 as WSHSY and CDR2 as SAAADI. This CDR3 is CASSESRGLYGYTF. In DNA form, the CDR3 reads TGCGCCAGCAGTGAGAGTAGGGGCCTATATGGCTACACCTTC.

V usage is TRBV19 and J usage is TRBJ1-5, with D possibly TRBD1 on 5 matching bases. Germline-derived CDR1 and CDR2 are LNHDA and SQIVND (reference sequence). Trimming removed 4 bases from V and 8 bases from J, with 12 bases in between. CDR3 length equals 13 residues. CDR3 bases: TGTGCCAGTAGTAACAGGCCCCGGGAGCCCCAGCATTTT. Its protein product is CASSNRPREPQHF.

The genes are TRBV19 and TRBJ1-5, with D possibly being TRBD1 (6 bases). The ends were cut back, 1 base at V and 7 bases at J, with 11 bases in the middle. The CDR3 covers 14 residues. Germline CDR1 LNHDA, CDR2 SQIVND (reference sequence). DNA for the CDR3: TGTGCCAGTAGTATAGCAACAGGGTACCAGCCCCAGCATTTT. It yields the protein CASSIATGYQPQHF.

The gene calls are TRBV5-1 and TRBJ1-1, with a possible D match to TRBD1 (6 bases). V was pared by 4 bases and J by 1 base, with 20 bases between. The CDR3 contains 17 residues. Germline CDR1 is SGHRS and CDR2 is YFSETQ. Here the CDR3 reads CASSPPRGGATNTEAFF. As DNA, the CDR3 is TGCGCCAGCAGCCCACCCCGAGGGGGAGCGACGAACACTGAAGCTTTCTTT.

The genes are TRBV4-2 and TRBJ2-2, with a tentative D call TRBD2 (6 bases). From germline, CDR1 is LGHNA and CDR2 YNFKEQ. The length of the CDR3 is 14 residues. Trimming left V 4 bases short and J 7 bases short, with 13 bases between. As DNA, the CDR3 is TGTGCCAGCAGCCGCCGACTAGAGGTCGGGGAGCTGTTTTTT. This translates into CASSRRLEVGELFF.

The genes are TRBV28 and TRBJ1-1; D not certain. Germline V gives CDR1 MDHEN, CDR2 SYDVKM. This CDR3 contains 12 residues. With 5 bases removed from V and 7 bases from J, the gap between germline ends came to 11 bases. CDR3 protein: CASSDPRGEAFF. Here the CDR3 DNA reads TGTGCCAGCAGTGACCCACGAGGTGAAGCTTTCTTT.

The chain couples TRBV27 to TRBJ1-1, with D perhaps TRBD1 (5 bases). The CDR3 is 14 residues long. V lost 0 bases to trimming and J lost 3 bases, with 8 bases between them. CDR1 and CDR2 (germline): MNHEY, SMNVEV (reference sequence). CDR3 in amino acids: CASSLSAGHTEAFF. CDR3 in DNA: TGTGCCAGCAGTTTATCGGCAGGGCACACTGAAGCTTTCTTT.

Points on this clone: Other DNA sequences in the same sample also yield this CDR3. The chain couples TRBV6-5 to TRBJ2-7; 9 positions match TRBD1. This CDR3 has 15 amino acids. Germline CDR1 MNHEY, CDR2 SVGAGI. V dropped 5 bases and J dropped 0; count of bases not matched to a gene: 5. The CDR3 loop reads CASSNPGQGSYEQYF. CDR3 sequence (DNA): TGTGCCAGCAGTAATCCGGGACAGGGCTCCTACGAGCAGTACTTC.

J is TRBJ2-5 and V is TRBV6-2 or TRBV6-3; 9 nucleotides agree with TRBD1. V was pared by 2 bases and J by 7 bases, with 11 bases of the junction left unmatched. Germline V gene lookup returns CDR1 MNHEY and CDR2 SVGEGT. The CDR3 has 16 amino acids. The CDR3 loop reads CASSYDPGTGYVTQYF. CDR3 bases: TGTGCCAGCAGTTACGACCCCGGGACAGGGTATGTGACCCAGTACTTC.

The J gene is TRBJ2-1, the V gene TRBV18; D gene ambiguous. Germline-derived CDR1 and CDR2 are KGHSH and LQKENI. With 1 base removed from V and 3 bases from J, the gap between germline ends came to 7 bases. The CDR3 runs to 14 residues. CDR3 protein: CASSPRRDYNEQFF. The CDR3 coding sequence is TGTGCCAGCTCACCACGAAGAGACTACAATGAGCAGTTCTTC.

The chain links TRBV24-1 to TRBJ2-1; 7 bases agree with TRBD1. This CDR3 spans 17 amino acids. J was trimmed by 8 bases and V by 0 bases; bases with no gene match: 12. Germline lookup yields CDR1 KGHDR and CDR2 SFDVKD. CDR3 protein: CATSDLGTAVPMDEQFF. The CDR3 DNA is TGTGCCACCAGTGATTTGGGGACAGCAGTCCCAATGGATGAGCAGTTCTTC.

The V call is TRBV19, the J call TRBJ2-1, with no clear D. The CDR3 spans 12 residues. Germline assignment: CDR1 LNHDA and CDR2 SQIVND (reference sequence). The V and J ends lost 1 base and 7 bases respectively, with 5 bases between them. CDR3: CASSIGRNEQFF. CDR3 in DNA: TGTGCCAGTAGTATAGGCAGGAATGAGCAGTTCTTC.

This clone was detected a few times. This sequence joins TRBV19 and TRBJ1-3; 9 bases align to TRBD1. CDR3 length equals 15 residues. Per the germline V gene, CDR1 is LNHDA and CDR2 is SQIVND (reference sequence). V lost 4 bases, J lost 1 base, and 2 bases stayed unmatched. The CDR3 DNA reads TGTGCCAGTAGTACGGGACAGGGATCTGGAAACACCATATATTTT. Translated, it gives CASSTGQGSGNTIYF.

This chain uses TRBV3-1 (or the pseudogene TRBV3-2) with TRBJ2-2; 9 bases fit TRBD1. Germline trimming cut 5 bases from V and 3 bases from J; bases unmatched to any gene: 4. The CDR3 is 15 amino acids. CDR1 and CDR2 from the germline V gene are LGHDT and YNNKEL (reference sequence). CDR3 amino acids: CASSFGQGHTGELFF. The CDR3, as DNA: TGTGCCAGCAGCTTCGGACAGGGGCACACCGGGGAGCTGTTTTTT.

The chain is built from TRBV4-1 and TRBJ1-6; possibly TRBD1 for D (5 bases). The CDR3 totals 17 residues. The V gene lost 1 base and the J gene lost 5 bases, with 15 bases spanning the gap. The germline V gene encodes CDR1 MGHRA and CDR2 YSYEKL. DNA for the CDR3: TGCGCCAGCAGCCAAGTAGCCGTCCGGGGGGATAATTCACCCCTCCACTTT. It translates to CASSQVAVRGDNSPLHF.

The V gene is TRBV21-1, the J gene TRBJ2-3; the table calls TRBD2, which could not be checked here. TRBV21-1 represents a pseudogene. This CDR3 has 17 amino acids. As DNA, the CDR3 is TGTGCCAGCAGCAAGGGACTAGCGGGAGTTAGGGGCGCTACGCAGTATTTT. It codes for CASSKGLAGVRGATQYF.

This clone was recorded only once. The gene calls are TRBV10-3 and TRBJ1-1; no definite D call. CDR1 is ENHRY and CDR2 is SYGVKD in the germline V gene. This CDR3 is built from 15 residues. V was clipped by 10 bases and J by 0 bases, with 18 bases between them. The CDR3 reads CASSSLGAVNTEAFF. The CDR3 DNA reads TGTGCCAGCAGCTCCCTGGGAGCCGTGAACACTGAAGCTTTCTTT.

The chain links TRBV18 to TRBJ2-2, with D tentatively TRBD2 (6 bases). Trimming shortened V by 0 bases and J by 0 bases, and 14 bases separated the two germline ends. The germline V gene has CDR1 KGHSH and CDR2 LQKENI. The CDR3 has 18 residues. The CDR3 DNA reads as TGTGCCAGCTCACCACCGGACTACCGACTCACGAACACCGGGGAGCTGTTTTTT. Its translation: CASSPPDYRLTNTGELFF.

The chain employs TRBV28 and TRBJ1-5; 8 bases are shared with TRBD1. Germline assignment: CDR1 MDHEN and CDR2 SYDVKM. The CDR3 loop spans 15 amino acids. The V gene end was trimmed by 3 bases and the J gene end by 7 bases; junction bases not matched to a gene: 8. Here the CDR3 reads CASSFGQGRDQPQHF. In DNA form, the CDR3 reads TGTGCCAGCAGTTTTGGACAGGGCAGGGACCAGCCCCAGCATTTT. Drawing the rest from reference TRBV28 and TRBJ1-5, the complete variable domain is DVKVTQSSRYLVKRTGEKVFLECVQDMDHENMFWYRQDPGLGLRLIYFSYDVKMKEKGDIPEGYSVSREKKERFSLILESASTNQTSMYLCASSFGQGRDQPQHFGDGTRLSIL.

The chain links TRBV19 to TRBJ2-1; D might be TRBD2 (7 bases). Trimming removed 3 bases at V and 9 bases at J, with 18 bases between. Per the germline V gene, CDR1 is LNHDA and CDR2 is SQIVND (reference sequence). The CDR3 is 15 amino acids. CDR3 amino acids: CASSIRGPGEGEQFF. CDR3 bases: TGTGCCAGTAGTATTAGGGGCCCAGGGGAGGGTGAGCAGTTCTTC.

The J gene is TRBJ1-3, the V gene TRBV7-9, with D unclear. CDR3 length: 15 amino acids. Per the germline V gene, CDR1 is SEHNR and CDR2 is FQNEAQ (reference sequence). V shed 5 bases and J shed 0 bases, with 11 bases lying between them. CDR3 in amino acids: CASSPMGLSGNTIYF. CDR3 coding DNA: TGTGCCAGCAGCCCGATGGGCCTCTCTGGAAACACCATATATTTT.

The V gene is TRBV4-2, the J gene TRBJ2-5; TRBD2 aligns across 13 bases. The V gene end was trimmed by 5 bases and the J gene end by 3 bases; junction bases not matched to a gene: 9. The CDR3 consists of 17 residues. The germline gives CDR1 LGHNA, CDR2 YNFKEQ. CDR3 region: CASSARTSGRAKETQYF. CDR3 DNA sequence: TGTGCCAGCAGCGCACGAACTAGCGGGAGGGCCAAAGAGACCCAGTACTTC.

V gene TRBV13 combines with J gene TRBJ1-2; the D gene is possibly TRBD1 (6 bases). The V end was cut by 2 bases, the J end by 2 bases, with 9 bases between. The CDR3 totals 14 residues. CDR1 and CDR2 from the germline V gene are PRHDT and FYEKMQ (reference sequence). CDR3 coding DNA: TGTGCCAGCAGCTTATGGACAGCCAACTATGGCTACACCTTC. Protein sequence: CASSLWTANYGYTF.

This clone has only one observation. Written as DNA, the CDR3 is TGTGCCAGCAGTGAGGGGGGGCTGGATCAGCCCCAGCATTTT. The encoded protein is CASSEGGLDQPQHF. The chain couples TRBV2 to TRBJ1-5; D is perhaps TRBD1 (6 bases). V was trimmed by 3 bases and J by 5 bases, leaving 11 bases between them. This CDR3 is 14 amino acids long. CDR1 is SNHLY, CDR2 FYNNEI, per germline.

This rearrangement joins TRBV12-3 or TRBV12-4 to TRBJ2-7, with D possibly being TRBD1 (5 bases). V lost 10 bases and J lost 4, with 11 bases in between. This CDR3 is 11 amino acids long. CDR3 sequence reads: CATSAGYEQYF. The CDR3 nucleotides are TGTGCCACATCGGCAGGGTACGAGCAGTACTTC.

This sequence joins TRBV6-5 and TRBJ2-7, with 11 bases matching TRBD2. CDR3 size: 13 residues. Germline V lookup: CDR1 MNHEY, CDR2 SVGAGI. J was trimmed by 4 bases and V by 6 bases; bases with no gene match: 2. CDR3 bases: TGTGCCAGCAGACCTAGCGGGAGGTACGAGCAGTACTTC. Protein: CASRPSGRYEQYF.

The V and J genes are TRBV5-5 and TRBJ1-2; no clear D gene. CDR3 length: 15 amino acids. V lost 1 base and J lost 2, with 12 bases in between. Germline V gene sequence: CDR1 SGHKS, CDR2 YYEKEE (reference sequence). The CDR3 DNA sequence: TGTGCCAGCAGCTTGAGTGGTAGAATCAACTATGGCTACACCTTC. This codes for CASSLSGRINYGYTF.

This clone has only a few counts. This rearrangement joins TRBV7-9 to TRBJ1-1; 7 nucleotides match TRBD1. This CDR3 spans 14 amino acids. V dropped 6 bases and J dropped 6; count of bases not matched to a gene: 10. Germline assignment: CDR1 SEHNR and CDR2 FQNEAQ (reference sequence). The CDR3 reads CASSLTGIVPEAFF. The CDR3 DNA sequence: TGTGCCAGCAGTTTGACAGGGATCGTCCCTGAAGCTTTCTTT.

This clone has more than one count but fewer than ten. V usage is TRBV11-3 and J usage is TRBJ2-5; 8 bases align to TRBD1. The germline V gene encodes CDR1 SGHNT and CDR2 YENEEA. After removal of 5 bases from V and 2 bases from J, the junction contained 4 bases not matched to a gene. There are 14 residues in the CDR3. The CDR3 spells CASSPGQGQETQYF. The CDR3 DNA reads as TGTGCCAGCAGCCCAGGACAGGGACAAGAGACCCAGTACTTC.